This is a list of T cell receptor beta chains from one sample in a study of CD8+CD57+ T cells in acquired aplastic anemia. TCRdb fed the reads into MiXCR, producing one record per CDR3 protein. The sample lists about 160,000 distinct CDR3 sequences, 45% to 50% occurring once. The sequenced sample consisted of sorted CD4+, CD8+, or CD8+CD57+ T cells (not recorded which) from PBMCs. These receptors came from a human donor with aplastic anemia. Both conserved end residues are part of each CDR3.

>TRBJ2-7|TRBV20-1
CSARYGSTPYEQYF
>TRBJ2-1|TRBV10-3
CAISESAASYEQFF
>TRBJ2-5|TRBV10-3
CAISTFLETQYF
>TRBJ2-7|TRBV24-1
CATSDPGTSLTYEQYF
>TRBJ2-6|TRBV27
CASRLLGQVYVLAF
>TRBJ1-1|TRBV19
CASLTFTEAFF
>TRBJ2-1|TRBV25-1
CASSPTGGAEQFF
>TRBJ2-7|TRBV28
CASSNSGRSYEQYF
>TRBJ1-1|TRBV19
CASSIQAGMNTEAFF
>TRBJ2-1|TRBV7-9
CASFEKSDEQFF
>TRBJ2-3|TRBV24-1
CATSEADRPDTQYF
>TRBJ2-1|TRBV29-1
CSVEGGRERYNEQFF
>TRBJ2-3|TRBV27
CASSRRGFTDTQYF
>TRBJ1-2|TRBV20-1
CSARAPRSTGYTF
>TRBJ2-1|TRBV6-1
CASSEYDRDFF
>TRBJ2-3|TRBV20-1
CSAKILAGQGVTQYF
>TRBJ2-3|TRBV27
CASSFLQTGGADTQYF
>TRBJ2-5|TRBV2
CASARRDTKTQYF
>TRBJ2-7|TRBV11-3
CASSLGDRANEQYF
>TRBJ1-2|TRBV19
CASSIDLGTGLGGYTF
>TRBJ2-7|TRBV7-2
CASSSLAGVGEQYF
>TRBJ1-5|TRBV19
CASSNRTGSNQPQHF
>TRBJ2-4|TRBV7-1
CASSSGDSVGDLAKNIQYF
>TRBJ2-7|TRBV29-1
CSVEVGDRGNYEQYF